The rows below give T cell receptor beta chains drawn from one sample of a study of cytomegalovirus exposure and HLA in healthy donors. The data were produced by immunoSEQ multiplex PCR, yet TCRdb's version contains in-frame clones alone and is incomplete. The repertoire holds some 140,000 clones, with over 65% as singletons. Material: PBMCs. All receptors come from a female donor in good health and CMV-seropositive. Each CDR3 is given with its conserved first and last residue. The D gene is left open where the match is weak. Clone size, where shown, is once, few, many, or a class for clones that have expanded.

d_call: TRBD2
j_call: TRBJ2-7
clone_size: few
v_call: TRBV28
cdr3_nt: TGTGCCAGCAAAGCGGCTAGCGGGACCCCTAGCTCCTACGAGCAGTACTTC
cdr3_aa: CASKAASGTPSSYEQYF

d_call: TRBD1
j_call: TRBJ2-7
clone_size: once
v_call: TRBV7-9
cdr3_nt: TGTGCCAGCAGCTACCGGGACAGGTTGGACGAGCAGTACTTC
cdr3_aa: CASSYRDRLDEQYF

d_call: TRBD2
j_call: TRBJ2-1
clone_size: NA
v_call: TRBV11-2
cdr3_nt: TGTGCCAGCAGCCCTCATAGCGGGGGGGCTGGCAATGAGCAGTTCTTC
cdr3_aa: CASSPHSGGAGNEQFF

d_call: TRBD1
j_call: TRBJ2-7
clone_size: NA
v_call: TRBV11-2
cdr3_nt: TGTGCCAGCAGCTCCCTTAGGCCGGGACAGGGCCGGTACGAGCAGTACTTC
cdr3_aa: CASSSLRPGQGRYEQYF

d_call: NA
j_call: TRBJ2-3
clone_size: NA
v_call: TRBV9
cdr3_nt: TGTGCCAGCAGCGTAGGGGTTAGCGGCTATGAAGATACGCAGTATTTT
cdr3_aa: CASSVGVSGYEDTQYF

d_call: NA
j_call: TRBJ2-2
clone_size: NA
v_call: TRBV6-4
cdr3_nt: TGTGCCAGCAGTGACCACGGGTCCGGGGAGCTGTTTTTT
cdr3_aa: CASSDHGSGELFF

d_call: TRBD1
j_call: TRBJ2-6
clone_size: NA
v_call: TRBV11-2
cdr3_nt: TGTGCCAGCGGAACAGGGGGCGGTGGGGCCAACGTCCTGACTTTC
cdr3_aa: CASGTGGGGANVLTF

d_call: TRBD1
j_call: TRBJ1-5
clone_size: NA
v_call: TRBV10-3
cdr3_nt: TGTGCCATCAGTGACGAGGACAGGGTTGATCAGCCCCAGCATTTT
cdr3_aa: CAISDEDRVDQPQHF

d_call: TRBD1
j_call: TRBJ2-7
clone_size: NA
v_call: TRBV27
cdr3_nt: TGTGCCAGCAGTCCACGACAGGGATCGAGAGAGCAGTACTTC
cdr3_aa: CASSPRQGSREQYF

d_call: NA
j_call: TRBJ2-7
clone_size: NA
v_call: TRBV11-1
cdr3_nt: TGTGCCAGCAGCTTAGCGGGGGGTAACTACGAGCAGTACTTC
cdr3_aa: CASSLAGGNYEQYF

d_call: NA
j_call: TRBJ2-1
clone_size: NA
v_call: TRBV7-2
cdr3_nt: TGTGCCAGCAGCTTTCAACCTAGGTTCAATGAGCAGTTCTTC
cdr3_aa: CASSFQPRFNEQFF

d_call: NA
j_call: TRBJ1-1
clone_size: NA
v_call: TRBV4-2
cdr3_nt: TGTGCCAGCAGCCAAAACCGAGTAAGTGACACTGAAGCTTTCTTT
cdr3_aa: CASSQNRVSDTEAFF

d_call: NA
j_call: TRBJ2-5
clone_size: NA
v_call: TRBV2
cdr3_nt: TGTGCCAGCACCTCCGTAGCCCAGTACTTC
cdr3_aa: CASTSVAQYF

d_call: NA
j_call: TRBJ1-5
clone_size: NA
v_call: TRBV21-1
cdr3_nt: TGTGCCAGCAGCAAAGTTAGGGGCAGGGGGCCGTATAGCAATCAGCCCCAGCATTTT
cdr3_aa: CASSKVRGRGPYSNQPQHF

d_call: NA
j_call: TRBJ1-5
clone_size: NA
v_call: TRBV2
cdr3_nt: TGTGCCAGCAGTGAAGCGCGGGGGTTCAATCAGCCCCAGCATTTT
cdr3_aa: CASSEARGFNQPQHF

d_call: TRBD1
j_call: TRBJ2-7
clone_size: NA
v_call: TRBV4-1
cdr3_nt: TGCGCCAGCAGCCAAGCAGGACAGGGCACCTACGAGCAGTACTTC
cdr3_aa: CASSQAGQGTYEQYF

d_call: NA
j_call: TRBJ2-3
clone_size: NA
v_call: TRBV5-6
cdr3_nt: TGTGCCAGCAGCTTGGACTTCAGGGCCCCGGACGGCACAGATACGCAGTATTTT
cdr3_aa: CASSLDFRAPDGTDTQYF

d_call: TRBD1
j_call: TRBJ1-1
clone_size: NA
v_call: TRBV10-3
cdr3_nt: TGTGCCATCAGGAAGGGACAGTTGGACACTGAAGCTTTCTTT
cdr3_aa: CAIRKGQLDTEAFF

d_call: TRBD1
j_call: TRBJ2-1
clone_size: NA
v_call: TRBV12-5
cdr3_nt: TGTGCTAGTGGACAGGACAGGGGGTCTCAGTTCTTC
cdr3_aa: CASGQDRGSQFF

d_call: TRBD2
j_call: TRBJ2-1
clone_size: once
v_call: TRBV18
cdr3_nt: TGTGCCAGCTCACACAGCGGGGGGAGTTACAATGAGCAGTTCTTC
cdr3_aa: CASSHSGGSYNEQFF